Reported below is one T cell receptor (beta chain). The antigen is unknown. This sample stems from a study of cytomegalovirus exposure and HLA in healthy donors. The PCR used 60 Vbeta and 13 Jbeta primers. Measured with immunoSEQ multiplex PCR; TCRdb has only the in-frame clones, and not every one. Here the sample spans about 120,000 clones, more than 60% being singletons. The CDR3 is made up of 12 amino acids. The V and J ends lost 2 bases and 6 bases respectively, with 11 bases between them. Germline V gene lookup returns CDR1 GTSNPN and CDR2 SVGIG (reference sequence). Study-wide points: Later on, a genetic analysis was performed. It linked a missense variant in DCLRE1C with V- and J-gene trimming of TCR beta.

The clonotype was recovered from a woman in her thirties or forties in good health and CMV-seropositive. This chain joins TRBV30 and TRBJ2-7; tentatively, D is TRBD2 (5 bases). Sequencing was carried out using PBMCs. The CDR3 spells CAWSIGRGEQYF. As DNA, the CDR3 is TGTGCCTGGAGTATCGGACGGGGCGAGCAGTACTTC. Using reference TRBV30 and TRBJ2-7 for the parts outside the CDR3, the full variable domain is SQTIHQWPATLVQPVGSPLSLECTVEGTSNPNLYWYRQAAGRGLQLLFYSVGIGQISSEVPQNLSASRPQDRQFILSSKKLLLSDSGFYLCAWSIGRGEQYFGPGTRLTVT.